This TCR beta chain appears in the sequencing data of a study of blood T cell repertoires in COVID-19. The germline V and J ends were trimmed by 3 bases and 4 bases, with 15 bases remaining between them. CDR1 DFQATT and CDR2 SNEGSKA come from the germline V gene (reference sequence). The CDR3 has 14 residues. Here immunoSEQ multiplex PCR was the method, and the copy in TCRdb shows in-frame clones only, minus some. The sample holds 150,000 to 200,000 clones, roughly 93% seen once. This clonotype was obtained from a woman in her forties or fifties with acute or convalescent COVID-19. This chain uses TRBV20-1 with TRBJ1-2; D is uncertain. Source material: peripheral blood. The CDR3 protein is CSASEWRETYGYTF. In DNA, the CDR3 is TGCAGTGCTAGTGAGTGGCGGGAAACCTATGGCTACACCTTC.